These 8 T cell receptor beta chains were all obtained from the same sample, sequenced in a study of T cell changes during pregnancy in multiple sclerosis. Produced via immunoSEQ multiplex PCR; TCRdb's table is partial and in-frame only. The repertoire consists of 60,000 to 90,000 clones, with roughly 91% occurring once and the leading ten covering just over 2.5%. The specimen was peripheral blood, collected after pregnancy. The source of these receptors is a female donor in good health, enrolled as a control in a pregnancy study.

The chain combines TRBV30 with TRBJ2-7; D possibly corresponds to TRBD2 (5 bases). Germline CDR1 is GTSNPN and CDR2 is SVGIG (reference sequence). This CDR3 spans 15 amino acids. V was cut by 1 base and J by 4 bases, with 17 bases left in between. CDR3 sequence reads: CAWSDFGDSPYEQYF. The CDR3 DNA follows: TGTGCCTGGAGTGATTTCGGGGATTCGCCTTACGAGCAGTACTTC.

The V gene is TRBV5-1, the J gene TRBJ2-5; TRBD2 might be the D (5 bases). The CDR3 sequence is 13 residues long. The V and J ends lost 2 bases and 5 bases respectively, with 10 bases between them. CDR1 and CDR2 from the germline V gene are SGHRS and YFSETQ. The CDR3 bases are TGCGCCAGCAGCTTCGGGATTCGGGAGACCCAGTACTTC. This codes for CASSFGIRETQYF.

DNA of the CDR3: TGTGCCAGCAGTACCACTAGCGGGAGGGAGACCCAGTACTTC. This encodes CASSTTSGRETQYF. V and J are TRBV28 and TRBJ2-5, with 12 nucleotides matching TRBD2. Germline assignment: CDR1 MDHEN and CDR2 SYDVKM. The CDR3 length is 14 residues. The V and J ends lost 5 bases and 5 bases, in that order; junction bases with no gene match: 3.

Here the CDR3 reads CASSRQGTHTGELFF. The CDR3 DNA follows: TGTGCCAGCAGCCGACAGGGGACTCACACCGGGGAGCTGTTTTTT. This sequence joins TRBV6-5 and TRBJ2-2, with TRBD1 identical over 8 bases. Germline V gene sequence: CDR1 MNHEY, CDR2 SVGAGI. V shed 6 bases, J shed 3 bases, and the junction held 6 bases outside the gene matches. The length of the CDR3 is 15 residues.

The chain is built from TRBV9 and TRBJ1-6, with 10 positions matching TRBD1. Germline V gene lookup returns CDR1 SGDLS and CDR2 YYNGEE. Trimming removed 3 bases from V and 10 bases from J; junction bases left unmatched: 7. The CDR3 sequence is 15 residues long. CDR3 in amino acids: CASSATGQGTSPLHF. The CDR3 region has the DNA TGTGCCAGCAGCGCCACGGGACAGGGGACGTCACCCCTCCACTTT.

V and J are TRBV4-1 and TRBJ1-2, with TRBD1 matching over 7 bases. V shed 3 bases and J 4 bases; nucleotides not matched to a gene: 14. CDR1 is MGHRA and CDR2 is YSYEKL in the germline V gene. The CDR3 loop spans 17 amino acids. CDR3 amino acids: CASSHEALGGSAYGYTF. The CDR3 bases are TGCGCCAGCAGCCACGAAGCACTAGGGGGCTCCGCCTATGGCTACACCTTC.

This clone was observed a few times. The CDR3 spells CASSPREYGYTF. The CDR3, as DNA: TGTGCCAGTAGTCCCCGCGAGTATGGCTACACCTTC. The chain recombines TRBV19 with TRBJ1-2; D is undetermined. CDR1 LNHDA and CDR2 SQIVND come from the germline V gene (reference sequence). CDR3 length: 12 residues. V dropped 5 bases and J dropped 5 bases, with 9 bases sitting between them.

This clone was counted a few times. The chain couples TRBV4-1 to TRBJ1-1, with D possibly TRBD1 on 6 matching bases. V gave up 1 base and J gave up 8 bases, with 14 bases separating them. This CDR3 has 14 residues. The germline CDR1 and CDR2 sequences are MGHRA and YSYEKL. As DNA, the CDR3 is TGCGCCAGCAGCCAAGTGGGCGGTGACAGGGAAGCTTTCTTT. It is translated as CASSQVGGDREAFF.